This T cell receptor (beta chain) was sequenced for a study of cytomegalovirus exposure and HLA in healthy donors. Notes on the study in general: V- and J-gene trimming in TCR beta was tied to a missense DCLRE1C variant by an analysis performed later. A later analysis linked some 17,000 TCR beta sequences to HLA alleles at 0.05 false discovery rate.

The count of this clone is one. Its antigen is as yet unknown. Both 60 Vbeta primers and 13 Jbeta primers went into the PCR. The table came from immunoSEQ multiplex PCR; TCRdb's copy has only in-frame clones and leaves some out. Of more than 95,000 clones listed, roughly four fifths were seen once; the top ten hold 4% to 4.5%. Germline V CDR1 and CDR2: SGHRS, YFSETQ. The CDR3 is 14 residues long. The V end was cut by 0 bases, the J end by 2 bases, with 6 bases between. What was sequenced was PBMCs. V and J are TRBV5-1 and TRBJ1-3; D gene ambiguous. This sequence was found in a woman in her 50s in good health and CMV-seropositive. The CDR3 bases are TGCGCCAGCAGCTTGGGGAGTACTGGAAACACCATATATTTT. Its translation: CASSLGSTGNTIYF.